This T cell receptor (beta chain) was found in a study of cytomegalovirus exposure and HLA in healthy donors. Study as a whole: The Caucasian-associated ancestry cluster contained about 80% of the approximately 420 genotyped donors.

A multiplex PCR was run with 60 Vbeta primers and 13 Jbeta primers. Produced via immunoSEQ multiplex PCR; TCRdb's table is partial and in-frame only. The table has about 160,000 clones, about 76% seen once. V dropped 0 bases and J dropped 2 bases, with 5 bases sitting between them. The CDR3 contains 15 residues. From germline, CDR1 is MNHNY and CDR2 SVGAGI (reference sequence). The clonotype was recovered from a human donor in good health. The genes are TRBV6-6 and TRBJ2-6; D ambiguous. Sequenced: PBMCs. CDR3 nucleotides: TGTGCCAGCAGTTACTCCCGTCCTGGGGCCAACGTCCTGACTTTC. Its protein product is CASSYSRPGANVLTF.